The rows below give T cell receptor beta chains drawn from one sample of a study of cytomegalovirus exposure and HLA in healthy donors. Clones were read by immunoSEQ multiplex PCR, and TCRdb kept only the in-frame ones, dropping some. The sample includes around 150,000 clones, roughly 82% of them seen just once. Sequencing was done on a sample of PBMCs. All receptors come from a girl under 18 in good health and CMV-seropositive. CDR3s include the opening cysteine and the closing phenylalanine or tryptophan. A D gene is named only where the DNA matches it firmly. The size field is filled for only some rows; it gives once, few, many or a size class.

j_call v_call cdr3_length d_call clone_size cdr3_aa cdr3_nt
TRBJ2-1 TRBV28 16 TRBD2 NA CASNDLGLAGPNEQFF TGTGCCAGCAACGATTTGGGACTAGCGGGACCCAATGAGCAGTTCTTC
TRBJ2-1 TRBV2 16 TRBD1 NA CASRTGKGQGADEQFF TGTGCCAGCAGGACGGGCAAAGGACAGGGGGCCGATGAGCAGTTCTTC
TRBJ2-3 TRBV5-1 15 NA once CASSLGGVGTDTQYF TGCGCCAGCAGCTTGGGCGGCGTTGGCACAGATACGCAGTATTTT
TRBJ2-4 TRBV4-1 15 TRBD2 NA CASSQVSGGRNIQYF TGCGCCAGCAGCCAAGTTAGCGGGGGGCGAAACATTCAGTACTTC
TRBJ1-3 TRBV6-1 17 NA NA CASSEDRLRSSGNTIYF TGTGCCAGCAGTGAAGATAGGTTGCGGTCCTCTGGAAACACCATATATTTT
TRBJ2-2 TRBV7-7 16 TRBD1 NA CASSLRTGAATGELFF TGTGCTAGCAGCTTGCGGACAGGGGCGGCCACCGGGGAGCTGTTTTTT
TRBJ2-7 TRBV25-1 12 NA NA CASEGYSYEQYF TGTGCCAGCGAGGGCTATTCCTACGAGCAGTACTTC
TRBJ2-3 TRBV7-8 16 TRBD2 few CASSLRLAGSTDTQYF TGTGCCAGCAGCTTACGCCTAGCGGGTAGCACAGATACGCAGTATTTT
TRBJ2-5 TRBV10-1 14 NA NA CASSGGGAGETQYF TGCGCCAGCAGTGGCGGGGGCGCCGGGGAGACCCAGTACTTC
TRBJ1-1 TRBV19 14 NA NA CASSVERLNTEAFF TGTGCCAGTAGCGTGGAGCGACTGAACACTGAAGCTTTCTTT
TRBJ2-7 TRBV27 13 TRBD1 NA CASSLTGAYEQYF TGTGCCAGCAGTTTAACAGGGGCGTACGAGCAGTACTTC
TRBJ1-1 TRBV28 14 TRBD1 NA CASSWGQGNTEAFF TGTGCCAGCAGTTGGGGACAGGGGAACACTGAAGCTTTCTTT
TRBJ2-3 TRBV11-2 14 NA NA CASSSQYTTDTQYF TGTGCCAGCAGCTCCCAGTATACCACAGATACGCAGTATTTT
TRBJ1-1 TRBV7-3 14 TRBD1 once CASSLTGGNTEAFF TGTGCCAGCAGTCTGACAGGGGGCAACACTGAAGCTTTCTTT
TRBJ2-7 TRBV4-1 15 NA NA CASSQDMGLNYEQYF TGCGCCAGCAGCCAAGACATGGGACTCAACTACGAGCAGTACTTC
TRBJ1-1 TRBV6-1 20 TRBD1 few CASSEAGDRGRKWAKAEAFF TGTGCCAGCAGTGAAGCTGGGGACAGGGGGCGAAAGTGGGCTAAGGCTGAAGCTTTCTTT
TRBJ1-6 TRBV6-5 14 NA once CASSYSPGNSPLHF TGTGCCAGCAGTTACTCGCCAGGGAATTCACCCCTCCACTTT
TRBJ2-2 TRBV9 12 NA NA CASSVGGGELFF TGTGCCAGCAGCGTAGGAGGCGGGGAGCTGTTTTTT
TRBJ1-1 TRBV18 17 TRBD1 NA CASSPRTGLNLNTEAFF TGTGCCAGCTCACCGCGGACAGGGCTCAACTTGAACACTGAAGCTTTCTTT
TRBJ2-2 TRBV27 17 NA NA CASSFLSTIFDTGELFF TGTGCCAGCAGCTTTCTTTCGACTATTTTTGACACCGGGGAGCTGTTTTTT
TRBJ1-2 TRBV11-2 17 TRBD1 NA CASSSGPRTGDGGGYTF TGTGCCAGCAGCTCTGGACCCCGGACAGGGGATGGGGGTGGCTACACCTTC
TRBJ1-2 TRBV15 15 TRBD1 NA CATSRDWTGYYGYTF TGTGCCACCAGCAGAGATTGGACAGGCTACTATGGCTACACCTTC
TRBJ1-2 TRBV9 14 NA NA CASSVGGEGYGYTF TGTGCCAGCAGCGTAGGGGGGGAGGGTTACGGCTACACCTTC
TRBJ2-5 TRBV5-1 15 NA NA CASSLDPGAAETQYF TGCGCCAGCAGCTTGGACCCAGGGGCGGCGGAGACCCAGTACTTC
TRBJ2-7 TRBV28 16 NA NA CASSFGSVGESYEQYF TGTGCCAGCAGTTTTGGTAGTGTTGGGGAGTCCTACGAGCAGTACTTC
TRBJ1-2 TRBV9 15 NA NA CASSPRRTDRYGYTF TGTGCCAGCAGCCCCCGCCGGACAGATCGCTATGGCTACACCTTC
TRBJ2-7 TRBV13 16 TRBD1 NA CASSLGRTGADYEQYF TGTGCCAGCAGCTTAGGCCGGACAGGGGCCGACTACGAGCAGTACTTC
TRBJ1-2 TRBV28 12 NA NA CASSPLNYGYTF TGTGCCAGCAGCCCTCTCAACTATGGCTACACCTTC
TRBJ1-2 TRBV7-9 14 NA NA CASSPRQLVYGYTF TGTGCCAGCAGCCCCAGACAGTTAGTCTATGGCTACACCTTC
TRBJ1-2 TRBV14 13 NA NA CASSQVDRRGYTF TGTGCCAGCAGCCAAGTGGATCGGAGGGGCTACACCTTC
TRBJ2-7 TRBV28 14 TRBD2 NA CASSFGGAFYEQYF TGTGCCAGCAGTTTCGGGGGGGCCTTCTACGAGCAGTACTTC
TRBJ1-2 TRBV29-1 13 TRBD1 few CSVPGQGAKGYTF TGCAGCGTTCCGGGACAGGGGGCGAAAGGCTACACCTTC
TRBJ2-7 TRBV7-9 16 NA few CASSFPGTTGPHEQYF TGTGCCAGCAGCTTCCCAGGAACCACAGGGCCCCACGAGCAGTACTTC
TRBJ2-2 TRBV5-1 16 TRBD2 NA CASSIRTSGDTGELFF TGCGCCAGCAGCATTCGGACTAGCGGAGACACCGGGGAGCTGTTTTTT
TRBJ1-6 TRBV5-6 15 NA once CASSLGMTVNSPLHF TGTGCCAGCAGCTTGGGAATGACAGTTAATTCACCCCTCCACTTT
TRBJ2-1 TRBV7-3 14 TRBD2 NA CASSLGLAGAEQFF TGTGCCAGCAGCCTCGGACTAGCGGGAGCTGAGCAGTTCTTC
TRBJ2-2 TRBV7-8 17 TRBD2 NA CASSSFSGGARNGELFF TGTGCCAGCAGCTCCTTTAGCGGGGGGGCCCGTAACGGGGAGCTGTTTTTT
TRBJ1-1 TRBV19 14 TRBD1 NA CASNNRDRGTEAFF TGTGCCAGTAATAACCGGGACAGGGGCACTGAAGCTTTCTTT
TRBJ2-1 TRBV4-1 18 TRBD2 NA CASSQALAERSSYNEQFF TGCGCCAGCAGCCAAGCTCTAGCGGAAAGGAGCTCCTACAATGAGCAGTTCTTC
TRBJ1-1 TRBV5-6 15 NA NA CASSPTGPSGTEAFF TGTGCCAGCAGCCCCACTGGACCGTCGGGGACTGAAGCTTTCTTT
TRBJ2-6 TRBV7-2 16 NA NA CASSLVRGSGANVLTF TGTGCCAGCAGCTTAGTTAGGGGCTCTGGGGCCAACGTCCTGACTTTC
TRBJ2-6 TRBV5-4 16 NA NA CASSTTSGSGANVLTF TGTGCCAGCAGCACCACATCGGGCTCTGGGGCCAACGTCCTGACTTTC
TRBJ1-1 TRBV9 13 NA NA CASSVVEVPRAFF TGTGCCAGCAGCGTAGTAGAGGTCCCAAGGGCTTTCTTT
TRBJ1-1 TRBV2 13 NA NA CASSGEEGTEAFF TGTGCCAGCAGTGGAGAGGAAGGCACTGAAGCTTTCTTT
TRBJ2-1 TRBV28 15 NA NA CASSLILRRVGEQFF TGTGCCAGCAGTTTAATCCTCAGGAGGGTTGGTGAGCAGTTCTTC
TRBJ1-1 TRBV5-4 15 NA NA CASSLAGFMNTEAFF TGTGCCAGCAGCTTGGCGGGGTTCATGAACACTGAAGCTTTCTTT
TRBJ2-5 TRBV28 14 NA NA CASLWGGATETQYF TGTGCCAGCTTATGGGGTGGGGCGACGGAGACCCAGTACTTC
TRBJ2-5 TRBV10-3 15 NA NA CAISESFSSQETQYF TGTGCCATCAGTGAGTCGTTTTCCAGCCAAGAGACCCAGTACTTC
TRBJ2-2 TRBV28 16 NA NA CATQPGQREGPGELFF TGTGCCACCCAACCGGGACAACGCGAGGGACCCGGGGAGCTGTTTTTT
TRBJ2-1 TRBV4-2 16 TRBD1 NA CASSQLGQGAFNEQFF TGTGCCAGCAGCCAATTGGGACAGGGGGCTTTTAATGAGCAGTTCTTC
TRBJ2-7 TRBV4-1 15 NA NA CASSRLRGGGAEQYF TGCGCCAGCAGCCGGTTAAGAGGAGGAGGGGCCGAGCAGTACTTC
TRBJ2-2 TRBV7-2 17 TRBD2 NA CASSLGAAGGDTGELFF TGTGCCAGCAGCTTAGGGGCTGCGGGGGGAGACACCGGGGAGCTGTTTTTT
TRBJ2-7 TRBV15 13 NA NA CATSEGTRYEQYF TGTGCCACCAGCGAGGGGACTCGCTACGAGCAGTACTTC
TRBJ2-7 TRBV28 14 TRBD2 few CASSWTGTSQEQYF TGTGCCAGCAGCTGGACCGGGACTAGCCAAGAGCAGTACTTC
TRBJ2-3 TRBV11-2 18 NA NA CASSLAPKAQRARDTQYF TGTGCCAGCAGCTTAGCTCCGAAGGCCCAGCGGGCGAGAGATACGCAGTATTTT
TRBJ1-2 TRBV4-3 16 NA NA CASSQATGRGNYGYTF TGCGCCAGCAGCCAGGCAACAGGGAGGGGGAACTATGGCTACACCTTC
TRBJ2-7 TRBV29-1 14 TRBD2 NA CSAKTSGAYSEQYF TGCAGCGCGAAGACTAGCGGGGCTTATAGCGAGCAGTACTTC